The clone carrying this T cell receptor (beta chain) was seen a few times. Combining a sample-barcoded 5' primer with a J-beta primer mix, a second PCR ran for about 6 to 12 cycles. TCRdb re-called the 5' RACE reads with MiXCR, one entry per CDR3 protein. The table includes some 730,000 distinct CDR3 sequences, about 20% detected once. The sample originates from a study of blood T cells in healthy people across ages. Every donor gave 9 to 10 milliliters of peripheral blood. This TCR was recovered from a man between 70 and 80 years old in good health. Specimen: blood.

The CDR3 loop is CASSPTLLAGRTGELFF. In nucleotides, the CDR3 is TGTGCCAGCAGCCCGACCTTACTAGCGGGGAGGACCGGGGAGCTGTTTTTT. This chain links TRBV7-2 with TRBJ2-2, with 10 bases aligning to TRBD2. This CDR3 region has 17 residues. The V gene's germline CDR1 is SGHTA and CDR2 FQGNSA. The V gene end was trimmed by 5 bases and the J gene end by 5 bases; junction bases not matched to a gene: 11.